This T cell receptor beta chain was obtained from a study of T cells in Graves' hyperthyroidism and ophthalmopathy. Study as a whole: Upon initial diagnosis and before any treatment, peripheral blood was collected.

Duration under 3 months, a NOSPECS grade of at least 4, and a Clinical Activity Score of at least 3 characterized the ophthalmopathy patients. Source material for PBMCs was about 10 ml fresh peripheral blood. As regards this clonotype: Its target is not known.

Amplification yielded TCR beta CDR3 regions, with RNA transcripts as the source. The HTBI primer set served for first-round RT-PCR of the TCR CDR3. TCRdb called the multiplex PCR reads again in MiXCR, with one record for every CDR3 protein. The sample gives 50,000 to 75,000 distinct CDR3 sequences, 49% of which show up once; roughly an eighth is in the top ten. The ends lost 0 bases at V and 5 bases at J; junction bases unmatched: 5. The CDR3 has 15 amino acids. Germline V gene data show CDR1 as SGHRS and CDR2 as YFSETQ. Study-wide results and caveats: For ophthalmopathy, model prediction preceded onset by a median around six months.

The TCR comes from a woman between 25 and 40 years old with Graves' ophthalmopathy. The chain couples TRBV5-1 to TRBJ2-5; 9 bases match TRBD1. What was sequenced was blood. CDR3 sequence (DNA): TGCGCCAGCAGCTTGGCCGGGACAGGGAGGGAGACCCAGTACTTC. The encoded protein is CASSLAGTGRETQYF.